The text below deals with one TCR beta chain. Its antigen is as yet unknown. Other DNA variants within this sample encode the same CDR3. Some clones are missing from TCRdb's copy, which holds only in-frame ones; the method was immunoSEQ multiplex PCR. Seen here are fewer than 200,000 clones, roughly 92% observed once, and the top ten hold roughly a tenth. This sample stems from a study of T cell responses to AZD1222 COVID-19 vaccine. Study information: Second-dose recipients at about 4 or about 12 weeks were treated as one pooled group. Findings and limits, study-wide: Donors in the cohort were predominantly white British and more often female, and clonal diversity was possibly underestimated.

Germline CDR1 is SGHTA and CDR2 is FQGNSA. The CDR3 has 13 residues. V gave up 1 base and J gave up 5 bases, with 5 bases separating them. The V call is TRBV7-2, the J call TRBJ1-4; no definite D call. Sample: peripheral blood, taken on day 0 of AZD1222 vaccination. This receptor was identified in an adult in good health. The chain's CDR3 is CASSLELNEKLFF. CDR3 nucleotide sequence: TGTGCCAGCAGCTTAGAACTCAATGAAAAACTGTTTTTT.